This T cell receptor (beta chain) was retrieved from a study of radiotherapy plus CTLA-4 blockade in lung cancer (dated by TCRdb to 2017 to 2018). Regarding the study in general: Among the enrolled patients, approximately 18% had an objective response, and 31% reached disease control.

On this clone itself: This receptor's antigen is unknown. Per-base qualities were not stored, and no clone one base away is much larger.

Summary of the overall study and its limitations: The strongest predictors of response were reported to be early dynamic shifts in blood T cell clones along with a rise in serum interferon-beta following radiation. TCR clones derived from tumors expanded in peripheral blood after treatment with radiotherapy and ipilimumab.

The library was obtained by the immunoSEQ multiplex PCR assay. TCRdb re-hosts the immuneACCESS table, in-frame sequences only. Its copies lack some clones; in the studies checked, an unresolved V gene accounts for under half of them, and the cause for the rest is not known. The sample table contains about 50,000 clones; only one count was recorded for roughly four fifths of them. The ten largest clones capture approximately 4.8% of the sample. In this study, focal radiation therapy paired with CTLA-4 blockade (ipilimumab) was tested in patients who had chemo-refractory metastatic non-small-cell lung cancer. This receptor was obtained from a human donor with non-small cell lung cancer whose response to radiotherapy plus ipilimumab could not be evaluated. Material: peripheral blood, obtained from a patient treated with radiotherapy plus ipilimumab.

The DNA sequence follows: TGTGCCAGCAGCTTTTTCGAGGGGGACGTGATCTATGGCTACACCTTC. Its protein reads: CASSFFEGDVIYGYTF. The chain links TRBV5-6 with TRBJ1-2; a tentative D match to TRBD1 spans 6 bases. CDR1 and CDR2, per the germline V gene, are SGHDT and YYEEEE. The V and J ends are trimmed by 2 bases and 4 bases, leaving 18 bases between them. From the cysteine up to the phenylalanine, the CDR3 has a length of 16 residues. Only the CDR3 region is kept as DNA, spanning 48 bases read in frame from base 1.